These 7 T cell receptor beta chains originate from one sample sequenced in a study of low-dose radiotherapy and immunotherapy resistance in tumors. cDNA synthesis used a TRAV/TRBV-specific primer set for both chains. The authors ran 15 to 20 PCR cycles to amplify TCRs with a constant-region primer and V-primer adapter. From the reads, TCRdb called clonotypes with MiXCR, one entry per CDR3 protein. The data show approximately 9,800 distinct CDR3 sequences, approximately 42% seen once. The receptors come from a human donor with advanced metastatic prostate, ovarian, gallbladder or colorectal cancer (not recorded which). This table probably holds off-target reads from a library built for another chain.

The rearrangement joins TRBV14 to TRBJ2-5; TRBD2 aligns across 11 bases. Germline lookup yields CDR1 SGHDN and CDR2 FVKESK. The length of the CDR3 is 15 residues. V lost 1 base and J lost 4; bases outside the gene matches: 2. CDR3 bases: TGTGCCAGCAGCCAAGGACTAGCGGGAAGAGAGACCCAGTACTTC. Amino acids: CASSQGLAGRETQYF.

This sequence joins TRBV23-1 and TRBJ2-1; 7 nucleotides match TRBD1. TRBV23-1 is sorted into the ORF group, with uncertain function. J gave up 4 bases and V 8 bases, and 14 bases lay outside the gene matches. The CDR3 runs 16 residues. The CDR3 loop reads CASRPAGTAVYNEQFF. CDR3 nucleotide sequence: TGCGCCAGCCGCCCCGCCGGGACAGCAGTTTACAATGAGCAGTTCTTC.

V gene TRBV12-3 or TRBV12-4 combines with J gene TRBJ2-5, with TRBD1 as a possible D gene (5 bases). Trimming removed 5 bases at V and 2 bases at J, with 12 bases between. This CDR3 is 14 amino acids long. CDR3 sequence: CASSDPAGQETQYF. The CDR3 nucleotides read TGTGCCAGCAGTGATCCGGCAGGGCAAGAGACCCAGTACTTC.

There are a few counts of this clonotype. The rearrangement joins TRBV2 to TRBJ1-5; TRBD1 is a possible D gene (6 bases). CDR1 and CDR2 (germline): SNHLY, FYNNEI. The length of the CDR3 is 15 residues. V was cut by 5 bases and J by 4 bases, with 15 bases left in between. DNA for the CDR3: TGTGCCAGCAGTATTACCGGGACACTGAATCAGCCCCAGCATTTT. It translates to CASSITGTLNQPQHF.

The chain employs TRBV5-1 and TRBJ2-7; the D gene is possibly TRBD2 (5 bases). Trimming removed 4 bases at V and 5 bases at J, with 13 bases between. The CDR3 extends over 13 amino acids. CDR1 is SGHRS, CDR2 YFSETQ, per germline. CDR3 DNA: TGCGCCAGCAGCAACCCTAGCAGTCACGAGCAGTACTTC. Its translation: CASSNPSSHEQYF.

This clonotype has more than one count but fewer than ten. The rearrangement joins TRBV29-1 to TRBJ2-1; D remains ambiguous. CDR1 is SQVTM and CDR2 is ANQGSEA in the germline V gene. Trimming pared 6 bases from V and 4 bases from J, leaving 7 bases between. The CDR3 is made up of 11 amino acids. CDR3 in amino acids: CSVAKYNEQFF. In DNA, the CDR3 is TGCAGCGTAGCAAAATACAATGAGCAGTTCTTC.

The chain couples TRBV12-3 or TRBV12-4 to TRBJ2-5; D not certain. The ends were cut back, 6 bases at V and 5 bases at J, with 10 bases in the middle. This CDR3 is 12 amino acids long. CDR3 in amino acids: CASRWESETQYF. In DNA, the CDR3 is TGTGCCAGCAGGTGGGAATCGGAGACCCAGTACTTC.